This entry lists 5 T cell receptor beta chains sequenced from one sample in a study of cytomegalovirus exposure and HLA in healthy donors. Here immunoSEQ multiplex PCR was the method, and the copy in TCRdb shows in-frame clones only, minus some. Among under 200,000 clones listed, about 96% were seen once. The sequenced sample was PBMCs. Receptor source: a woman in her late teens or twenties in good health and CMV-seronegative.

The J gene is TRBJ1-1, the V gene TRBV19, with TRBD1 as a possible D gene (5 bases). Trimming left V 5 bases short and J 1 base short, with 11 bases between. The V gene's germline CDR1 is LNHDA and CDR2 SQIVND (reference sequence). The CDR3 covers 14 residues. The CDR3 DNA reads TGTGCCAGTAGTTTTGGGGGGTCGAACACTGAAGCTTTCTTT. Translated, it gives CASSFGGSNTEAFF.

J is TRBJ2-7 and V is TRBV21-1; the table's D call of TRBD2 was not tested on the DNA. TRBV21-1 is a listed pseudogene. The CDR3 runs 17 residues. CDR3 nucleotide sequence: TGTGCCAGCAGCAAGGGCCTTGTGGGGGGGGCGAACTACGAGCAGTACTTC. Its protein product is CASSKGLVGGANYEQYF.

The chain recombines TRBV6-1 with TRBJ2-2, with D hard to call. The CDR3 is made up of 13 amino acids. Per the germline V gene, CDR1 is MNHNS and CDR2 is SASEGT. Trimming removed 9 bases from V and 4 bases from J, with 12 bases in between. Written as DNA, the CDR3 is TGTGCCAGTACGGAGAGGATCACCGGGGAGCTGTTTTTT. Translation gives CASTERITGELFF.

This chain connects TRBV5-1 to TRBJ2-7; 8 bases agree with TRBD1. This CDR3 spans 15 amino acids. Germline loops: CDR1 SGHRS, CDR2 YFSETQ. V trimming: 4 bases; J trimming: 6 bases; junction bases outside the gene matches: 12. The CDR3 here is CASSPDASGGGEQYF. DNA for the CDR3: TGCGCCAGCAGCCCCGACGCTTCAGGGGGCGGCGAGCAGTACTTC.

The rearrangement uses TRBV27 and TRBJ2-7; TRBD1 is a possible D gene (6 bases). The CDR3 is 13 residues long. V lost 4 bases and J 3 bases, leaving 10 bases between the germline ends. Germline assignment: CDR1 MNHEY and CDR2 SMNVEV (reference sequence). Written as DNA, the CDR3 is TGTGCCAGCAGTTGGGGCAGGGGCTACGAGCAGTACTTC. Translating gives CASSWGRGYEQYF.